This is a list of T cell receptor beta chains from one sample in a study of post-analysis software for immune sequencing data. TCRdb recomputed calls from the PCR reads with MiXCR, one row per CDR3 protein. Counted here are around 250,000 distinct CDR3 sequences, approximately 34% occurring once; the ten biggest clones make up approximately 4.6%. Sequencing was done on a sample of blood. Source of these receptors: a girl aged 10-17 years with multiple sclerosis. Both conserved end residues are part of each CDR3. D genes are given only for firm matches. Clone size is given for some rows only: seen once, a few or many times, or a class if the clone is expanded.

d_call,clone_size,v_call,j_call,cdr3_aa,cdr3_nt
.,few,TRBV5-1,TRBJ1-2,CASSPGGGTAYGYTF,TGCGCCAGCAGCCCGGGTGGGGGGACGGCCTATGGCTACACCTTC
TRBD2,many,TRBV20-1,TRBJ2-5,CSAKESREGKETQYF,TGCAGTGCTAAGGAAAGTCGGGAGGGAAAAGAGACCCAGTACTTC
.,many,TRBV2,TRBJ1-5,CASSEFPNQPQHF,TGTGCCAGCAGTGAATTTCCTAATCAGCCCCAGCATTTT
TRBD1,.,TRBV24-1,TRBJ1-5,CATSAGTGHQPQHF,TGTGCCACCAGTGCCGGGACAGGGCATCAGCCCCAGCATTTT
TRBD1,few,TRBV19,TRBJ1-2,CASTDRGGYGYTF,TGTGCCAGTACGGACAGGGGCGGCTATGGCTACACCTTC
.,.,TRBV24-1,TRBJ2-7,CATSDLEDSATYEQYF,TGTGCCACCAGTGATTTAGAGGACAGTGCGACCTACGAGCAGTACTTC
.,.,TRBV7-9,TRBJ1-1,CASSPSGGRTEAFF,TGTGCCAGCAGCCCCTCGGGGGGACGGACTGAAGCTTTCTTT
.,many,TRBV3-1,TRBJ2-5,CASSQDHVGETQYF,TGTGCCAGCAGCCAAGATCACGTGGGAGAGACCCAGTACTTC
TRBD2,many,TRBV6-5,TRBJ2-3,CASSYSSSGADTQYF,TGTGCCAGCAGTTACTCGAGTAGCGGGGCAGATACGCAGTATTTT
TRBD2,many,TRBV3-1,TRBJ2-3,CASSQESRLAGVPDTQYF,TGTGCCAGCAGCCAAGAGTCCCGACTAGCGGGAGTTCCAGATACGCAGTATTTT
.,few,TRBV6-4,TRBJ2-2,CASSAGGGGNTGELFF,TGTGCCAGCAGTGCCGGAGGAGGGGGTAACACCGGGGAGCTGTTTTTT
.,.,TRBV3-1,TRBJ1-4,CASSRLDGLNEKLFF,TGTGCCAGCAGCCGACTGGACGGACTTAATGAAAAACTGTTTTTT
.,many,TRBV28,TRBJ2-5,CASSLGTLEETQYF,TGTGCCAGCAGCTTGGGGACGTTGGAAGAGACCCAGTACTTC
.,many,TRBV7-9,TRBJ1-1,CASSPGGGTEAFF,TGTGCCAGCAGCCCCGGGGGGGGCACTGAAGCTTTCTTT
.,.,TRBV5-1,TRBJ2-3,CASSLRDHGRDTQYF,TGCGCCAGCAGCCTCCGGGACCACGGAAGGGATACGCAGTATTTT
TRBD2,many,TRBV20-1,TRBJ2-1,CSANTLAGGSYNEQFF,TGCAGTGCTAACACCCTAGCGGGAGGGTCCTACAATGAGCAGTTCTTC
.,many,TRBV4-1,TRBJ2-3,CASSQGQGYTDTQYF,TGCGCCAGCAGCCAAGGCCAGGGGTACACAGATACGCAGTATTTT
.,many,TRBV20-1,TRBJ2-5,CSARKVQIQETQYF,TGCAGTGCTAGAAAGGTCCAGATACAAGAGACCCAGTACTTC
.,many,TRBV4-2,TRBJ2-5,CASSQAPGLGETQYF,TGTGCCAGCAGCCAGGCTCCGGGACTGGGGGAGACCCAGTACTTC
TRBD2,.,TRBV20-1,TRBJ2-7,CSGGRVDEQYF,TGCAGTGGCGGGAGAGTCGACGAGCAGTACTTC
TRBD2,once,TRBV27,TRBJ2-1,CANRRRNLSGNSYNEQFF,TGTGCCAACAGAAGACGAAATCTTAGCGGGAACTCCTACAATGAGCAGTTCTTC
TRBD2,many,TRBV5-1,TRBJ2-1,CASSSGLAGEVEQFF,TGCGCCAGCAGCTCAGGACTAGCGGGAGAGGTTGAGCAGTTCTTC
.,many,TRBV4-2,TRBJ1-2,CASSQVELGRSNYGYTF,TGTGCCAGCAGCCAAGTTGAACTTGGACGGTCTAACTATGGCTACACCTTC
.,.,TRBV7-6,TRBJ2-7,CASSLTVGGPLSYEQYF,TGTGCCAGCAGTCTGACCGTGGGGGGTCCCCTCTCCTACGAGCAGTACTTC
.,many,TRBV6-2/TRBV6-3,TRBJ2-1,CASSPSKGGNYYNEQFF,TGTGCCAGCAGTCCGTCGAAAGGGGGTAACTATTACAATGAGCAGTTCTTC
.,.,TRBV27,TRBJ2-4,CASKFSPDGKNIQYF,TGTGCCAGCAAATTTTCCCCAGACGGGAAAAACATTCAGTACTTC
.,few,TRBV30,TRBJ2-7,CAWSVGTPDSYEQYF,TGTGCCTGGAGTGTGGGGACACCTGATTCCTACGAGCAGTACTTC
.,many,TRBV7-8,TRBJ2-1,CASSSREGAANEQFF,TGTGCCAGCAGCTCACGGGAGGGGGCGGCCAATGAGCAGTTCTTC
TRBD1,.,TRBV2,TRBJ1-1,CATDRGLYTEAFF,TGTGCCACGGACAGGGGGCTTTACACTGAAGCTTTCTTT
TRBD2,few,TRBV10-2,TRBJ2-1,CASSESKGLAGNPYNEQVF,TGCGCCAGCAGTGAGTCGAAGGGACTAGCGGGGAACCCCTACAATGAGCAGGTCTTC
TRBD2,.,TRBV5-6,TRBJ2-2,CASSVREATGELFF,TGTGCCAGCAGCGTGCGGGAGGCGACCGGGGAGCTGTTTTTT
TRBD2,once,TRBV20-1,TRBJ2-1,CSAAGTRGSYNEQFF,TGCAGTGCTGCCGGGACTAGGGGAAGCTACAATGAGCAGTTCTTC
.,few,TRBV7-9,TRBJ1-1,CASSFAGADTEAFF,TGTGCCAGCAGCTTTGCGGGGGCGGACACTGAAGCTTTCTTT
TRBD1,.,TRBV27,TRBJ2-7,CASSLPRDRAFHEQYF,TGTGCCAGCAGTTTACCCCGGGACAGGGCGTTTCACGAGCAGTACTTC
TRBD2,many,TRBV20-1,TRBJ2-1,CSARGRASGRNEQFF,TGCAGTGCTAGAGGCCGGGCTAGCGGGAGAAATGAGCAGTTCTTC